This TCR beta chain was obtained from a study of T cell responses to AZD1222 COVID-19 vaccine. The assay was immunoSEQ multiplex PCR, and TCRdb's table has in-frame clones only and misses some. The sample lists 130,000 to 150,000 clones, 80% to 90% occurring once. Study findings and constraints: Only five or six AZD1222 recipients were seropositive at baseline.

Comments on this clone: As yet, its antigen is unknown.

The germline V gene encodes CDR1 LNHDA and CDR2 SQIVND (reference sequence). The CDR3 spans 19 residues. After removal of 7 bases from V and 1 base from J, the junction contained 13 bases not matched to a gene. The material was peripheral blood, obtained on day 0 of AZD1222 vaccination. This clonotype originated in an adult in good health. The chain has TRBV19 and TRBJ2-2, with TRBD2 matching 12 bases. The CDR3 region has the DNA TGTGCCAGTATTAAGGAGACTAGCGGGAGTTGGCTGAACACCGGGGAGCTGTTTTTT. Translating gives CASIKETSGSWLNTGELFF.